These 11 T cell receptor beta chains originate from one sample sequenced in a study of blood T cell repertoires in COVID-19. TCRdb's copy holds only in-frame clones and misses some; the assay was immunoSEQ multiplex PCR. The top ten clones hold 3.5% to 5.5% of a sample with around 260,000 clones, approximately 83% of them seen once. The sample consisted of PBMCs or T cells enriched from blood (not recorded which). The receptors here all came from a woman aged 25 to 39 who had recovered from COVID-19.

This sequence joins TRBV5-1 and TRBJ1-6; possible D gene TRBD1, 6 bases. V lost 2 bases to trimming and J lost 5 bases, with 11 bases between them. Germline CDR1 SGHRS, CDR2 YFSETQ. This CDR3 region has 15 residues. The CDR3 loop is CASSLQGRNNSPLHF. For the CDR3, the DNA is TGCGCCAGCAGCTTACAGGGTAGGAATAATTCACCCCTCCACTTT.

This clone has only a few counts. This CDR3 is CASSRYPGQGAGSNYGYTF. CDR3 DNA sequence: TGTGCCAGCAGTCGCTATCCGGGACAGGGGGCCGGTTCTAACTATGGCTACACCTTC. This chain connects TRBV27 to TRBJ1-2; 12 positions agree with TRBD1. Germline assignment: CDR1 MNHEY and CDR2 SMNVEV (reference sequence). Trimming at V came to 5 bases and at J to 0 bases, leaving 13 bases not matched to a gene. The CDR3 extends over 19 amino acids.

This clone has a single count. The chain uses TRBV6-5 and TRBJ1-5, with 9 bases aligning to TRBD1. CDR3 length: 14 amino acids. The trim removed 5 bases at V and 6 bases at J, leaving 5 bases unmatched. Germline V gene lookup returns CDR1 MNHEY and CDR2 SVGAGI. This CDR3 reads CASSTGTGFQPQHF. The CDR3 DNA reads as TGTGCCAGCAGTACCGGGACAGGGTTTCAGCCCCAGCATTTT.

In nucleotides, the CDR3 is TGTGCCAGCAGCTCCCTGACAGGGGGTTTGTACCAAGAGACCCAGTACTTC. Translating gives CASSSLTGGLYQETQYF. The gene calls are TRBV7-8 and TRBJ2-5; 9 positions agree with TRBD1. V lost 4 bases and J lost 0; bases outside the gene matches: 9. This CDR3 is 17 amino acids long. The germline V gene has CDR1 SGHVS and CDR2 FQNEAQ. Supplemented by reference TRBV7-8 and TRBJ2-5, the full variable domain reads GAGVSQSPRYKVAKRGQDVALRCDPISGHVSLFWYQQALGQGPEFLTYFQNEAQLDKSGLPSDRFFAERPEGSVSTLKIQRTQQEDSAVYLCASSSLTGGLYQETQYFGPGTRLLVL.

The V gene is TRBV28, the J gene TRBJ1-5, with D tentatively TRBD1 (5 bases). Trimming stripped 5 bases from V and 11 bases from J, with 13 bases between. The CDR3 has 12 amino acids. Germline V gene sequence: CDR1 MDHEN, CDR2 SYDVKM. Here the CDR3 reads CASSLRQNTQHF. The CDR3 DNA sequence: TGTGCCAGCAGTCTAAGACAGAACACCCAGCATTTT. The variable domain in full, with the rest retrieved from reference TRBV28 and TRBJ1-5, is DVKVTQSSRYLVKRTGEKVFLECVQDMDHENMFWYRQDPGLGLRLIYFSYDVKMKEKGDIPEGYSVSREKKERFSLILESASTNQTSMYLCASSLRQNTQHFGDGTRLSIL.

V and J are TRBV1 and TRBJ2-7; TRBD2, as called in the table, went unchecked against the DNA. TRBV1 is an annotated pseudogene. This CDR3 is built from 20 residues. CDR3 in amino acids: CTSSHHVLREGRIEAYEQYF. CDR3 sequence (DNA): TGCACCAGCAGCCATCACGTTTTGAGGGAGGGCCGAATCGAGGCCTACGAGCAGTACTTC.

This chain links TRBV5-4 with TRBJ2-5, with D possibly TRBD1 on 6 matching bases. Germline CDR1 reads SGHNT; CDR2 reads YYREEE (reference sequence). Trimming removed 2 bases from V and 5 bases from J, with 10 bases in between. CDR3 length: 13 residues. The DNA for the CDR3 is TGTGCCAGCAGCTTTGCAGGGGCGGAGACCCAGTACTTC. As protein: CASSFAGAETQYF.

The chain uses TRBV30 and TRBJ2-1; 7 bases map to TRBD2. J gave up 0 bases and V 4 bases, and 3 bases lay outside the gene matches. Looked up from germline, CDR1 is GTSNPN and CDR2 is SVGIG (reference sequence). The CDR3 totals 14 residues. The CDR3 protein is CAWTLASSYNEQFF. The CDR3 region has the DNA TGTGCCTGGACACTAGCGAGCTCCTACAATGAGCAGTTCTTC.

This sequence joins TRBV5-5 and TRBJ2-3; TRBD2 aligns across 9 bases. Germline V gene lookup returns CDR1 SGHKS and CDR2 YYEKEE (reference sequence). The CDR3 covers 15 residues. The ends lost 2 bases at V and 0 bases at J; junction bases unmatched: 1. CDR3 bases: TGTGCCAGCAGCTTCGGGACTAGCAGCACAGATACGCAGTATTTT. Protein product: CASSFGTSSTDTQYF.

Only one count was recorded for this clone. The gene calls are TRBV24-1 and TRBJ1-2; TRBD1 matches at 11 bases. Germline CDR1 KGHDR, CDR2 SFDVKD. The CDR3 runs to 13 residues. V lost 7 bases to trimming and J lost 8 bases; unmatched junction nucleotides: 5. The CDR3 DNA sequence: TGTGCCACCAGGGGACAGGGGGTGGGCGGCTACACCTTC. Translated: CATRGQGVGGYTF.

J is TRBJ2-7 and V is TRBV6-5; TRBD2 aligns across 11 bases. The CDR3 contains 14 residues. Germline assignment: CDR1 MNHEY and CDR2 SVGAGI. V lost 6 bases and J lost 5; bases outside the gene matches: 6. CDR3 sequence: CASRWLAGGNEQYF. The DNA for the CDR3 is TGTGCCAGCAGGTGGCTAGCGGGAGGCAACGAGCAGTACTTC.